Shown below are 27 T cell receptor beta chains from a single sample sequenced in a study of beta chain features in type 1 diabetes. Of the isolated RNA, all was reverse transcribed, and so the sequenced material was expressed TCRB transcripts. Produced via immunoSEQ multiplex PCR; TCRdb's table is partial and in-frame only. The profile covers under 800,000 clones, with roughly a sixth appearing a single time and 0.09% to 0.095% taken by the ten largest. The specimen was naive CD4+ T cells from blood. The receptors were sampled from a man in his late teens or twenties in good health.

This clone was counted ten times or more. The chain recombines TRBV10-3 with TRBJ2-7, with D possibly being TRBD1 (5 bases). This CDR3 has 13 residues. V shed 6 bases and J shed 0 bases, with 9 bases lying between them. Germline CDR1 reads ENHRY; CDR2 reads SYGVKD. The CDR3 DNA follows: TGTGCCATCAGGCAGGGAATCTCCTACGAGCAGTACTTC. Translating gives CAIRQGISYEQYF.

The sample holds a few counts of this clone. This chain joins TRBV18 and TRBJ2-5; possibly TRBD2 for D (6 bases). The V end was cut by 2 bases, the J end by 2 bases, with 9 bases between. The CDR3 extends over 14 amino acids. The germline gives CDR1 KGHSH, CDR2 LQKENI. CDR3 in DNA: TGTGCCAGCTCACCAAGACGGGAGCAAGAGACCCAGTACTTC. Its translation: CASSPRREQETQYF.

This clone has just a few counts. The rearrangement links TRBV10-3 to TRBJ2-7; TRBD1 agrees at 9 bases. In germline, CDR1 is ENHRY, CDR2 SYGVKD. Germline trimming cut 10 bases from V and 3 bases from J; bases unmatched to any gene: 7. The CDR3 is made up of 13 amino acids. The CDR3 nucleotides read TGTGCCACCAAAACAGGGGGCGGCTACGAGCAGTACTTC. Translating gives CATKTGGGYEQYF.

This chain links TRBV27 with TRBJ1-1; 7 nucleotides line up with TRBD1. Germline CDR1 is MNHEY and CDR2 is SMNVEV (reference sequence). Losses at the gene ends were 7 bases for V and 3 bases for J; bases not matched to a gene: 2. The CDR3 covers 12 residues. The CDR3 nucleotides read TGTGCCAGCATTGACAGGGACACTGAAGCTTTCTTT. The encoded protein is CASIDRDTEAFF.

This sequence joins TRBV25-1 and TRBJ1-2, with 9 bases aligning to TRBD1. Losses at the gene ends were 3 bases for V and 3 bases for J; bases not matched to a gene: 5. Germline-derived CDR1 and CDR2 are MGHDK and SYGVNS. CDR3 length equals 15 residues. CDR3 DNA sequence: TGTGCCAGCAGTGACCGGACAGGGGTTTACTATGGCTACACCTTC. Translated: CASSDRTGVYYGYTF.

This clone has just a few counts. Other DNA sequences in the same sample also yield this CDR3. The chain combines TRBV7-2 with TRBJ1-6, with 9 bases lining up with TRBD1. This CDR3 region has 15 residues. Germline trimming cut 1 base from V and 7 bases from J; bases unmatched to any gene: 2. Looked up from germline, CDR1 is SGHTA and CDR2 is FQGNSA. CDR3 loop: CASSLVGTGNSPLHF. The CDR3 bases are TGTGCCAGCAGCTTAGTCGGGACAGGGAATTCACCCCTCCACTTT.

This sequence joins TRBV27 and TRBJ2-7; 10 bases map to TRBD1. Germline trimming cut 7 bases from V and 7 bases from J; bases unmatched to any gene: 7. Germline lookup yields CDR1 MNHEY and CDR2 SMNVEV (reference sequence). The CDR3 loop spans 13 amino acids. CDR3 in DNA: TGTGCCAGCACTTACGACAGGGGGCAAGAGCAGTACTTC. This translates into CASTYDRGQEQYF.

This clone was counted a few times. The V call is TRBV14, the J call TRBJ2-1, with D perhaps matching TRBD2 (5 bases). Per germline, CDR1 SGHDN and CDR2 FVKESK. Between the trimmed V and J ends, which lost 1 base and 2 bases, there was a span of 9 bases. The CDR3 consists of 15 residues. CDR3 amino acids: CASSQARGAYNEQFF. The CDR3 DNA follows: TGTGCCAGCAGCCAAGCACGGGGAGCCTACAATGAGCAGTTCTTC.

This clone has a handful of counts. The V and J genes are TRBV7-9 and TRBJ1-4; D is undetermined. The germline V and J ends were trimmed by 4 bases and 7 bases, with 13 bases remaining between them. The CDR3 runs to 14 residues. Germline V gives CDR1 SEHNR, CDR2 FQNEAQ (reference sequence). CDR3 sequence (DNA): TGTGCCAGCAGCTCCCTCGGGGTTGGTGAAAAACTGTTTTTT. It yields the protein CASSSLGVGEKLFF.

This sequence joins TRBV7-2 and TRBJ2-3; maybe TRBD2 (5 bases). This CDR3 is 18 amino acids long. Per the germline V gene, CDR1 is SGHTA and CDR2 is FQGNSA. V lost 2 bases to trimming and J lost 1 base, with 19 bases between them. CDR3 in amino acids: CASSLRWRGSGRTDTQYF. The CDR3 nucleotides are TGTGCCAGCAGCTTACGATGGCGAGGGAGTGGTCGCACAGATACGCAGTATTTT. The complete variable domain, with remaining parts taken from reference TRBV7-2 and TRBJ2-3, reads GAGVSQSPSNKVTEKGKDVELRCDPISGHTALYWYRQSLGQGLEFLIYFQGNSAPDKSGLPSDRFSAERTGGSVSTLTIQRTQQEDSAVYLCASSLRWRGSGRTDTQYFGPGTRLTVL.

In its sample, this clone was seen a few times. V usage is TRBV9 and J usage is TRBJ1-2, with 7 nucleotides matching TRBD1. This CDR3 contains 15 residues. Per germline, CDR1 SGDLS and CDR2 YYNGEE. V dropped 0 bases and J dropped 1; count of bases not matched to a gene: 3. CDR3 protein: CASSVAGQINYGYTF. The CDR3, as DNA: TGTGCCAGCAGCGTAGCGGGACAGATTAACTATGGCTACACCTTC.

The CDR3 reads CASSVASLGNEQFF. In nucleotides, the CDR3 is TGTGCCAGCAGCGTAGCAAGTTTGGGCAATGAGCAGTTCTTC. The rearrangement uses TRBV9 and TRBJ2-1; D uncertain. The germline V gene has CDR1 SGDLS and CDR2 YYNGEE. The CDR3 consists of 14 residues. V shed 0 bases and J shed 6 bases, with 10 bases lying between them.

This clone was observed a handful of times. CDR3 loop: CASSLGMGGPHQPQHF. CDR3 nucleotides: TGCGCCAGCAGCTTGGGGATGGGGGGGCCCCATCAGCCCCAGCATTTT. This chain uses TRBV5-1 with TRBJ1-5; possible D gene TRBD1, 6 bases. The germline V gene encodes CDR1 SGHRS and CDR2 YFSETQ. Deletions cut 0 bases from V and 5 bases from J, with 15 bases between. This CDR3 contains 16 residues.

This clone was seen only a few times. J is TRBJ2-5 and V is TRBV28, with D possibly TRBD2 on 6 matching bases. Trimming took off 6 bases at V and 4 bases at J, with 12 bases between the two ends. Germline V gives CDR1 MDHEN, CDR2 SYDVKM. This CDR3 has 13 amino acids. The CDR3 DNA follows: TGTGCCAGCAGAGGGACTTCGAGAGAGACCCAGTACTTC. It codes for CASRGTSRETQYF.

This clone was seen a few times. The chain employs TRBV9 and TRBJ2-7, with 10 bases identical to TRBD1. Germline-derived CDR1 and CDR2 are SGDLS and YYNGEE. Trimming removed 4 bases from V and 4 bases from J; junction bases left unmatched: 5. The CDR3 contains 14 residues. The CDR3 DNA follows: TGTGCCAGCAGCCCGGGACAGGGGTTTTACGAGCAGTACTTC. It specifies CASSPGQGFYEQYF.

CDR3 nucleotide sequence: TGTGCCAGCAGCTCGGCAGGTGGAGGCTCCTACAATGAGCAGTTCTTC. It encodes CASSSAGGGSYNEQFF. This rearrangement joins TRBV7-9 to TRBJ2-1; maybe TRBD2 (5 bases). This CDR3 is built from 16 residues. Per the germline V gene, CDR1 is SEHNR and CDR2 is FQNEAQ (reference sequence). The V and J ends lost 4 bases and 0 bases respectively, with 13 bases between them.

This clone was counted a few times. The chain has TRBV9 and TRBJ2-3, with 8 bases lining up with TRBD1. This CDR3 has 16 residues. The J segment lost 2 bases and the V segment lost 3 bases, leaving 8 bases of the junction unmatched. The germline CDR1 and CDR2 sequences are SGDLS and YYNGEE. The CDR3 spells CASSARQGQDTDTQYF. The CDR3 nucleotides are TGTGCCAGCAGCGCGCGACAGGGGCAGGACACAGATACGCAGTATTTT.

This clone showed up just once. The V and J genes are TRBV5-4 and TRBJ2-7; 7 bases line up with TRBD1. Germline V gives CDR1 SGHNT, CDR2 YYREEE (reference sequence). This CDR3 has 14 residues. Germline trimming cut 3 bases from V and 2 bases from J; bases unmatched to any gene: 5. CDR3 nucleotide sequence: TGTGCCAGCAGCTCGAGGGACAGAGCCTACGAGCAGTACTTC. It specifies CASSSRDRAYEQYF.

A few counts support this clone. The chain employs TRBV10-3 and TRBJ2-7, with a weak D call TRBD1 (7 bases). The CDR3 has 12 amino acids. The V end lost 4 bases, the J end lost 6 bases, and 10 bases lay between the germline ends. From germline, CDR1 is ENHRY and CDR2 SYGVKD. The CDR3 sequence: CAISGRGAEQYF. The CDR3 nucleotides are TGTGCCATCAGTGGCAGGGGGGCCGAGCAGTACTTC.

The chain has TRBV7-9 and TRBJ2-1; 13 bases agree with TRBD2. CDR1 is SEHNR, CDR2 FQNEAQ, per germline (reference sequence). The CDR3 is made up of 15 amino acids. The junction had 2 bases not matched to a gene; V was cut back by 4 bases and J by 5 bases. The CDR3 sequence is CASSWTSGSDNEQFF. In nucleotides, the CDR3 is TGTGCCAGCAGCTGGACTAGCGGGAGCGACAATGAGCAGTTCTTC. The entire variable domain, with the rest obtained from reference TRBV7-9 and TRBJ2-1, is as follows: DTGVSQNPRHKITKRGQNVTFRCDPISEHNRLYWYRQTLGQGPEFLTYFQNEAQLEKSRLLSDRFSAERPKGSFSTLEIQRTEQGDSAMYLCASSWTSGSDNEQFFGPGTRLTVL.

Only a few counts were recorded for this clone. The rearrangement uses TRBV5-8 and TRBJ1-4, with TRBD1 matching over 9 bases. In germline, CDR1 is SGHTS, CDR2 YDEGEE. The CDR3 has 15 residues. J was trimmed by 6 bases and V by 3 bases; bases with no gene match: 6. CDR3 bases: TGTGCCAGCAGCTGGACAGGGGATTATGATGAAAAACTGTTTTTT. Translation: CASSWTGDYDEKLFF.

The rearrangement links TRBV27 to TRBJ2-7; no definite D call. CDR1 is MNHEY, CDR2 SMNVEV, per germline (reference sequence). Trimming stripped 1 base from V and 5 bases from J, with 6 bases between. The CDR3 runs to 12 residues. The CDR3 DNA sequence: TGTGCCAGCAGTTTATACGGCGACGAGCAGTACTTC. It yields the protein CASSLYGDEQYF.

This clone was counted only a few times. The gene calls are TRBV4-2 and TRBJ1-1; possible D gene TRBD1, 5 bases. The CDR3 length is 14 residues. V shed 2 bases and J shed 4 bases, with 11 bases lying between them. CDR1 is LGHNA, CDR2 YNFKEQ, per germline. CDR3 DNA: TGTGCCAGCAGCCAACCTGACAGCTCCACTGAAGCTTTCTTT. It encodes CASSQPDSSTEAFF.

The CDR3 nucleotides are TGTGCCTGGAGGTCCGGCCTTCCGGCAGATACGCAGTATTTT. It specifies CAWRSGLPADTQYF. This chain connects TRBV30 to TRBJ2-3; D not certain. The CDR3 covers 14 residues. The germline V gene encodes CDR1 GTSNPN and CDR2 SVGIG (reference sequence). The V gene lost 3 bases and the J gene lost 4 bases, with 14 bases spanning the gap.

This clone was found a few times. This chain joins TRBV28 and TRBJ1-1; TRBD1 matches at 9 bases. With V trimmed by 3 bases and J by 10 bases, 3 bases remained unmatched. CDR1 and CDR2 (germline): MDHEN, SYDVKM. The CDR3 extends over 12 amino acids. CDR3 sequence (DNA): TGTGCCAGCAGTTTGGGGACAGGGCCAGCTTTCTTT. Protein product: CASSLGTGPAFF.

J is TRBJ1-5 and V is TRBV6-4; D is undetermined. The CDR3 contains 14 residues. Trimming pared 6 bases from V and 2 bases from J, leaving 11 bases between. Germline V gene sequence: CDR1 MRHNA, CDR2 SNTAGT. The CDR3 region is CASSITQGNQPQHF. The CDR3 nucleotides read TGTGCCAGCAGCATTACTCAAGGCAATCAGCCCCAGCATTTT.

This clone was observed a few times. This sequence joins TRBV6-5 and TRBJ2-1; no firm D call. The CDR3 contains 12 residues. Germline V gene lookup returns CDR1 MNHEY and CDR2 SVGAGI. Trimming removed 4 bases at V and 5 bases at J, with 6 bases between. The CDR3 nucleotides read TGTGCCAGCAGTTTGCCGAACAATGAGCAGTTCTTC. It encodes CASSLPNNEQFF.